These 16 T cell receptor beta chains were sequenced from one sample in a study of blood T cell repertoires in COVID-19. Sequencing used immunoSEQ multiplex PCR; TCRdb keeps in-frame clones, though not all of them. The top ten clones hold approximately 3.5% of a sample with 200,000 to 250,000 clones, 75% to 90% of them seen once. Sequencing used PBMCs or T cells enriched from blood (not recorded which). These receptors all stem from a woman aged 18-29 years in a cohort exposed to, infected with or recovered from COVID-19 (not recorded which).

The V and J genes are TRBV6-5 and TRBJ2-1, with 9 bases lining up with TRBD2. Germline loops: CDR1 MNHEY, CDR2 SVGAGI. The CDR3 contains 15 residues. V trimming: 6 bases; J trimming: 8 bases; junction bases outside the gene matches: 11. CDR3 region: CASRKLAGGSDEQFF. CDR3 nucleotide sequence: TGTGCCAGCAGAAAACTGGCGGGAGGGAGTGATGAGCAGTTCTTC.

The chain has TRBV19 and TRBJ1-4; TRBD1 agrees at 9 bases. Per the germline V gene, CDR1 is LNHDA and CDR2 is SQIVND (reference sequence). There are 14 residues in the CDR3. Losses at the gene ends were 4 bases for V and 5 bases for J; bases not matched to a gene: 2. CDR3 residues: CASSSTGGNEKLFF. The CDR3 bases are TGTGCCAGTAGTAGTACAGGGGGCAATGAAAAACTGTTTTTT.

The chain links TRBV12-3 or TRBV12-4 to TRBJ2-3; unclear D gene. V shed 5 bases and J shed 2 bases, with 5 bases lying between them. This CDR3 spans 12 amino acids. The chain's CDR3 is CASSLNTDTQYF. In DNA, the CDR3 is TGTGCCAGCAGTCTTAACACAGATACGCAGTATTTT.

The chain recombines TRBV6-5 with TRBJ1-3; D gene unclear. The CDR3 has 14 residues. V lost 7 bases and J lost 0, with 10 bases in between. The V gene's germline CDR1 is MNHEY and CDR2 SVGAGI. The CDR3 nucleotides read TGTGCCAGCAAACTTTCCAACTCTGGAAACACCATATATTTT. It codes for CASKLSNSGNTIYF.

The rearrangement uses TRBV13 and TRBJ1-2; D is unclear. Trimming took 3 bases from V and 2 from J, leaving 19 bases between them. The CDR3 length is 17 residues. CDR1 PRHDT and CDR2 FYEKMQ come from the germline V gene (reference sequence). The CDR3 reads CASSLRQEVLWNYGYTF. CDR3 bases: TGTGCCAGCAGCTTGCGCCAGGAGGTCTTATGGAACTATGGCTACACCTTC.

The genes are TRBV24-1 and TRBJ1-5; D is undetermined. This CDR3 comprises 18 residues. Germline CDR1 is KGHDR and CDR2 is SFDVKD. The V and J ends lost 3 bases and 2 bases respectively, with 19 bases between them. CDR3 sequence reads: CATSDPSLGGSRNQPQHF. In DNA, the CDR3 is TGTGCCACCAGTGATCCTTCCCTCGGAGGGTCCCGCAATCAGCCCCAGCATTTT.

The CDR3 reads CASSLGRLASLHEQFF. CDR3 bases: TGTGCCAGCAGCTTAGGTAGACTAGCCTCGCTGCATGAGCAGTTCTTC. This chain connects TRBV11-2 to TRBJ2-1; the match to TRBD2 covers 7 bases. CDR1 is SGHAT, CDR2 FQNNGV, per germline. The ends lost 1 base at V and 8 bases at J; junction bases unmatched: 11. This CDR3 comprises 16 residues.

This rearrangement joins TRBV4-1 to TRBJ1-4; a possible D gene is TRBD1 (5 bases). CDR1 is MGHRA, CDR2 YSYEKL, per germline. With 0 bases removed from V and 0 bases from J, the gap between germline ends came to 17 bases. The length of the CDR3 is 19 residues. In DNA, the CDR3 is TGCGCCAGCAGCCAAGATGGCGGACATTGGACGTCAACTAATGAAAAACTGTTTTTT. Protein sequence: CASSQDGGHWTSTNEKLFF.

The genes are TRBV27 and TRBJ1-6; 7 nucleotides agree with TRBD1. The CDR3 has 14 amino acids. Germline V gene sequence: CDR1 MNHEY, CDR2 SMNVEV (reference sequence). The J segment lost 9 bases and the V segment lost 4 bases, leaving 6 bases of the junction unmatched. CDR3 sequence reads: CASSSTGVGSPLHF. In nucleotides, the CDR3 is TGTGCCAGCAGTTCCACAGGGGTAGGTTCACCCCTCCACTTT.

This clone was seen just once. This chain's CDR3 is CASSQETGTPQHF. CDR3 DNA: TGTGCCAGCAGCCAAGAGACAGGTACGCCCCAGCATTTT. The chain is built from TRBV3-1 (or the pseudogene TRBV3-2) and TRBJ1-5; maybe TRBD1 (6 bases). The CDR3 is made up of 13 amino acids. From germline, CDR1 is LGHDT and CDR2 YNNKEL (reference sequence). Trimming cost V 0 bases and J 9 bases, with 9 bases left between them.

The count of this clone is one. The rearrangement joins TRBV9 to TRBJ2-7; 7 nucleotides line up with TRBD1. Germline loops: CDR1 SGDLS, CDR2 YYNGEE. The CDR3 has 14 residues. With 0 bases clipped from V and 2 bases from J, the junction kept 2 bases outside the gene matches. CDR3 protein: CASSVEGGPYEQYF. CDR3 coding DNA: TGTGCCAGCAGCGTAGAAGGGGGCCCCTACGAGCAGTACTTC.

The chain carries TRBV7-2 and TRBJ2-7; weak D call: TRBD1 (6 bases). CDR3 length equals 16 residues. V was shortened by 3 bases and J by 5 bases, with 20 bases between the two germline ends. Germline CDR1 is SGHTA and CDR2 is FQGNSA. Here the CDR3 reads CASSFLHRPRGDEQYF. The DNA of the CDR3 is TGTGCCAGCAGCTTCCTTCACCGGCCCAGGGGAGACGAGCAGTACTTC.

The chain links TRBV6-1 to TRBJ1-5, with D tentatively TRBD1 (6 bases). Germline V gives CDR1 MNHNS, CDR2 SASEGT. Trimming removed 2 bases at V and 1 base at J, with 21 bases between. CDR3 length: 19 residues. CDR3 in DNA: TGTGCCAGCAGTGAAATTAGGGTAGGGGGATGGGGGAGCAATCAGCCCCAGCATTTT. Protein sequence: CASSEIRVGGWGSNQPQHF.

The CDR3: CASARLGTGSYEQYF. The CDR3 nucleotides read TGTGCCAGCGCGCGTCTCGGGACAGGGTCCTACGAGCAGTACTTC. The chain links TRBV7-2 to TRBJ2-7; 9 bases align to TRBD1. The ends lost 8 bases at V and 1 base at J; junction bases unmatched: 9. The CDR3 sequence is 15 residues long. Germline V gene lookup returns CDR1 SGHTA and CDR2 FQGNSA.

J is TRBJ1-1 and V is TRBV4-2, with D maybe TRBD1 (6 bases). The CDR3 has 17 amino acids. Trimming left V 7 bases short and J 0 bases short, with 21 bases between. Per the germline V gene, CDR1 is LGHNA and CDR2 is YNFKEQ. The CDR3 region is CASTRYGGAIMNTEAFF. CDR3 bases: TGTGCCAGCACCAGATACGGGGGGGCTATAATGAACACTGAAGCTTTCTTT.

V is TRBV23-1 and J is TRBJ1-5; 7 nucleotides match TRBD1. TRBV23-1 counts as an open reading frame of uncertain function. V was pared by 0 bases and J by 5 bases, with 13 bases of the junction left unmatched. The CDR3 is made up of 18 amino acids. CDR3 DNA: TGCGCCAGCAGTCAATCGCGGGGCCGGGACAGTATTTATCAGCCCCAGCATTTT. It specifies CASSQSRGRDSIYQPQHF.